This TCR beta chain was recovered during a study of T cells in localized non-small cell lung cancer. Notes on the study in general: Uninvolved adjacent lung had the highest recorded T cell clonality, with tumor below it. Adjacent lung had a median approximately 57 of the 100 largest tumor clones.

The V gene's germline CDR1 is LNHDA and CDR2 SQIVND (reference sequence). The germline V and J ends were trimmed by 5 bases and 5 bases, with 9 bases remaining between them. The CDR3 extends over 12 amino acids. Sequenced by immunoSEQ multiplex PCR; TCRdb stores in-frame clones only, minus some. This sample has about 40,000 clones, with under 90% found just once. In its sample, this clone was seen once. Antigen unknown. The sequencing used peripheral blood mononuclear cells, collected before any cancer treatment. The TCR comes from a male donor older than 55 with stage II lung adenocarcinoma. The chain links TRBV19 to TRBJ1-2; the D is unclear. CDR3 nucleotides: TGTGCCAGTAGTGTTGGAGCTTATGGCTACACCTTC. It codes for CASSVGAYGYTF.